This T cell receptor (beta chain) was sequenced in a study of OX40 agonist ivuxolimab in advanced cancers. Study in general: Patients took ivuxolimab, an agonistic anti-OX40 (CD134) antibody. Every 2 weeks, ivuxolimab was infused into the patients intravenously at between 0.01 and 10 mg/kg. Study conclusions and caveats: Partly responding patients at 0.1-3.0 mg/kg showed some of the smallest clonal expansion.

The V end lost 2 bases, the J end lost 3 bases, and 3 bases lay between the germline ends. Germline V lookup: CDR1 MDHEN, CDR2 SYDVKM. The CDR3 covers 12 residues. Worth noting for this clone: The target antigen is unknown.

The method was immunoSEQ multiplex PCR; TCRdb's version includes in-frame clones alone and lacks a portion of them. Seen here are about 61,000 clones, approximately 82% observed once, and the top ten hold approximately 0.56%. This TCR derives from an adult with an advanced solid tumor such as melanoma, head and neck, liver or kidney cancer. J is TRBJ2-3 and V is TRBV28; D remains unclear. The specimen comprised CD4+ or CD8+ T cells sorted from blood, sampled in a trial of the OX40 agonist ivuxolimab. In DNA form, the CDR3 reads TGTGCCAGCAGTTTAGGAACAGATACGCAGTATTTT. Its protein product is CASSLGTDTQYF.